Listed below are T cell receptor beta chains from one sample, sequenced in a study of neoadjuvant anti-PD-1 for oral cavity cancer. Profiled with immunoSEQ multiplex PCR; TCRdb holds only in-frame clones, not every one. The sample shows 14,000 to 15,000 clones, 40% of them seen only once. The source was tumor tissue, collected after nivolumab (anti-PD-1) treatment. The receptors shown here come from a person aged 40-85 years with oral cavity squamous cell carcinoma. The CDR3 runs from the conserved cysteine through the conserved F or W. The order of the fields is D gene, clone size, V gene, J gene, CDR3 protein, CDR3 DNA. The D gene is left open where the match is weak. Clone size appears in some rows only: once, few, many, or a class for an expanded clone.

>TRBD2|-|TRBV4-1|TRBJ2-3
CASSQETSGGTDTQYF
TGCGCCAGCAGCCAAGAGACTAGCGGGGGCACAGATACGCAGTATTTT
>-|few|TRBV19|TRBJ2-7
CASSIGRGKEQYF
TGTGCCAGTAGTATCGGACGGGGGAAAGAGCAGTACTTC
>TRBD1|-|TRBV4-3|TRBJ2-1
CASSPRDRGSYNEQFF
TGCGCCAGCAGCCCCAGGGACAGGGGATCTTACAATGAGCAGTTCTTC
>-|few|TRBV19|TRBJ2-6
CASSGQQKGYSGANVLTF
TGTGCCAGTAGTGGACAGCAGAAAGGGTACTCTGGGGCCAACGTCCTGACTTTC
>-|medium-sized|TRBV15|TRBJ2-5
CATSSRGGLQETQYF
TGTGCCACCAGCTCCCGGGGTGGGCTCCAAGAGACCCAGTACTTC
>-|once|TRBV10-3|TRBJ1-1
CAISEKGVKMNTEAFF
TGTGCCATCAGTGAGAAAGGGGTAAAAATGAACACTGAAGCTTTCTTT
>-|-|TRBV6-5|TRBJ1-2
CASSYSGTLNYGYTF
TGTGCCAGCAGTTACTCAGGGACCCTTAACTATGGCTACACCTTC
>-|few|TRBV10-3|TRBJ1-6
CAIRQTGGNSPLHF
TGTGCCATCAGACAGACTGGCGGCAATTCACCCCTCCACTTT
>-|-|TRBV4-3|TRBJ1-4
CASSQDMLGGSATNEKLFF
TGCGCCAGCAGCCAAGATATGCTAGGGGGAAGTGCAACTAATGAAAAACTGTTTTTT
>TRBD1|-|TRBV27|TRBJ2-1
CASRATGDGQFF
TGTGCCAGCAGGGCAACAGGGGATGGGCAGTTCTTC
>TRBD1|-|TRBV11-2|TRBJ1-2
CASSLRQGNNYGYTF
TGTGCCAGCAGCCTGAGACAGGGGAATAACTATGGCTACACCTTC
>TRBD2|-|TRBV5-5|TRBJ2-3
CASSFLAGATGSTDTQYF
TGTGCCAGCAGCTTCCTAGCGGGGGCCACGGGGAGCACAGATACGCAGTATTTT
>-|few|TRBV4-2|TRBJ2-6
CASSLTGSSGANVLTF
TGTGCCAGCAGCCTAACGGGGAGCTCTGGGGCCAACGTCCTGACTTTC
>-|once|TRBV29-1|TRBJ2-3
CSVAMVGGTDTQYF
TGCAGCGTTGCCATGGTAGGGGGCACAGATACGCAGTATTTT
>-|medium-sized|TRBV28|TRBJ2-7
CASSYRAPEQYF
TGTGCCAGCAGCTACAGGGCTCCCGAGCAGTACTTC
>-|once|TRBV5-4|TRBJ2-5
CASSAAGVQETQYF
TGTGCCAGCAGTGCGGCAGGGGTTCAGGAGACCCAGTACTTC
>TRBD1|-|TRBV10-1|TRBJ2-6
CAGDSRRSGANVLTF
TGCGCCGGGGACAGTCGGCGCTCTGGGGCCAACGTCCTGACTTTC
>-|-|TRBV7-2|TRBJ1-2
CASSLAPQGANYGYTF
TGTGCCAGCAGCTTAGCCCCCCAGGGAGCTAACTATGGCTACACCTTC
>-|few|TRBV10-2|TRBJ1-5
CASSETSGLPNQPQHF
TGCGCCAGCAGTGAGACTTCCGGGCTGCCCAATCAGCCCCAGCATTTT
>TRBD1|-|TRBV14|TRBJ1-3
CASSQPGTVVGGNTIYF
TGTGCCAGCAGCCAACCTGGGACAGTCGTAGGTGGAAACACCATATATTTT
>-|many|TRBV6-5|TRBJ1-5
CATAPANNQPQHF
TGTGCCACTGCACCAGCGAACAATCAGCCCCAGCATTTT
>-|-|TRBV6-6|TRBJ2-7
CASRYTGLGEQYF
TGTGCCAGCAGGTACACAGGGTTAGGCGAGCAGTACTTC
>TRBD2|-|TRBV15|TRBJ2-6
CATSRGGLAGAAGANVLTF
TGTGCCACCAGCAGAGGGGGACTAGCGGGGGCAGCTGGGGCCAACGTCCTGACTTTC
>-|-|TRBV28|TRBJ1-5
CASWDTNQPQHF
TGTGCCAGCTGGGACACCAATCAGCCCCAGCATTTT
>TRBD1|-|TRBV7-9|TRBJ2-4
CASSRWDRGRGIDIQYF
TGTGCCAGCAGCCGATGGGACAGGGGGCGCGGAATAGACATTCAGTACTTC
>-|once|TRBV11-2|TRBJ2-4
CASSLGGASKNIQYF
TGTGCCAGCAGCTTGGGCGGCGCTTCCAAAAACATTCAGTACTTC
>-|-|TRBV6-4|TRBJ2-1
CASSDSDNNEQFF
TGTGCCAGTAGTGACTCGGACAACAATGAGCAGTTCTTC
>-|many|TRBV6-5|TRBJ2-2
CASRLGGGELFF
TGTGCCAGCAGGCTAGGGGGCGGGGAGCTGTTTTTT
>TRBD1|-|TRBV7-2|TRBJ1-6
CASSLTGGGSYNSPLHF
TGTGCCAGCAGCTTAACAGGGGGGGGCTCCTATAATTCACCCCTCCACTTT
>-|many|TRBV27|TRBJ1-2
CASSSPTRGLYGYTF
TGTGCCAGCAGTTCACCCACGAGGGGACTCTATGGCTACACCTTC
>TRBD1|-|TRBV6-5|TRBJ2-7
CASGNTGTGEEYF
TGTGCCAGCGGAAACACCGGGACAGGGGAGGAGTACTTC
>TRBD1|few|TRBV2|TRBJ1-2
CASSEARTGNGYTF
TGTGCCAGCAGTGAAGCGAGGACAGGTAATGGCTACACCTTC
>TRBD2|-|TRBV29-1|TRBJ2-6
CSVERRGSSGANVLTF
TGCAGCGTTGAACGGCGGGGGAGCTCTGGGGCCAACGTCCTGACTTTC
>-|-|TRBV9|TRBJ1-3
CASSVGSRDTIYF
TGTGCCAGCAGCGTAGGTAGTAGGGACACCATATATTTT
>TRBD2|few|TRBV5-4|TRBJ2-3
CASSLGSSGSTDTQYF
TGTGCCAGCAGCTTGGGATCTAGCGGCTCCACAGATACGCAGTATTTT
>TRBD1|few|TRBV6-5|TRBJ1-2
CASSSDRDYGYTF
TGTGCCAGCAGCTCCGACAGGGATTATGGCTACACCTTC
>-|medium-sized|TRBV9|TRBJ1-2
CASSPDSSNYGYTF
TGTGCCAGCAGCCCCGACAGTTCTAACTATGGCTACACCTTC
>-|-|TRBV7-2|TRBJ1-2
CASSPTGTQSSYGYTF
TGTGCCAGCAGCCCCACCGGGACCCAAAGTTCCTATGGCTACACCTTC
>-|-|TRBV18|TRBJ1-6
CASSPTTENSPLHF
TGTGCCAGCTCACCAACAACTGAGAATTCACCCCTCCACTTT
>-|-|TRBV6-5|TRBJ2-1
CASSYSGGPNEQFF
TGTGCCAGCAGTTACTCAGGGGGGCCCAATGAGCAGTTCTTC
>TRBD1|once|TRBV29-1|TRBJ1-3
CSARQGRSGNTIYF
TGCAGCGCGAGACAGGGGCGATCTGGAAACACCATATATTTT
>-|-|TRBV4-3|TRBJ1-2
CASSQDHTTAIYGYTF
TGCGCCAGCAGCCAAGATCACACAACAGCGATCTATGGCTACACCTTC
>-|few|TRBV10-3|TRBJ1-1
CAISDKLNTEAFF
TGTGCCATCAGTGACAAGCTGAACACTGAAGCTTTCTTT
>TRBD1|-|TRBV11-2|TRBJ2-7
CASSLAGQGYSEQYF
TGTGCCAGCAGCTTAGCGGGACAGGGGTATAGCGAGCAGTACTTC
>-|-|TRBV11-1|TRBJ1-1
CASSSIGQLGGTEAFF
TGTGCCAGCAGCTCCATCGGGCAGCTCGGGGGCACTGAAGCTTTCTTT